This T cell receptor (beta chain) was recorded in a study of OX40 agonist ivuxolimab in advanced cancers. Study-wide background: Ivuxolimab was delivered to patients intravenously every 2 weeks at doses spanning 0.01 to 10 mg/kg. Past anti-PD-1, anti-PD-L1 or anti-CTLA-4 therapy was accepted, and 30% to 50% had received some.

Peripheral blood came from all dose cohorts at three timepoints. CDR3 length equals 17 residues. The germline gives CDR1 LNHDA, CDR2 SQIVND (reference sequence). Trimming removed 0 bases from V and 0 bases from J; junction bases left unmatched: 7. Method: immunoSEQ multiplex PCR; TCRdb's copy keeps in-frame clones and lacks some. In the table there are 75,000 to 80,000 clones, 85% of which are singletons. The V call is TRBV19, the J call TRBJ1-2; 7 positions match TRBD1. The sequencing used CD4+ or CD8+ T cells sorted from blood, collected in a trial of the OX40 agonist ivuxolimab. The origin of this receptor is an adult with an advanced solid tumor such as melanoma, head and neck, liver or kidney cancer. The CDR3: CASSIDGTAAANYGYTF. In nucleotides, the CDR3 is TGTGCCAGTAGTATAGACGGGACAGCCGCGGCTAACTATGGCTACACCTTC.